A single sample is the source of the 32 T cell receptor beta chains below, sequenced in a study of cytomegalovirus exposure and HLA in healthy donors. It was with 60 Vbeta and 13 Jbeta primers that the PCR ran. TCRdb keeps only in-frame clones here, not all; method: immunoSEQ multiplex PCR. The sample consists of more than 75,000 clones, 90% of them appearing once. The sequenced sample was PBMCs. The source is a man aged 18-30 years in good health and CMV-seronegative.

The V and J genes are TRBV7-2 and TRBJ2-7, with TRBD2 identical over 8 bases. This CDR3 region has 16 residues. V was pared by 4 bases and J by 5 bases, with 13 bases of the junction left unmatched. The germline V gene has CDR1 SGHTA and CDR2 FQGNSA. CDR3 sequence reads: CASSSSGQPRIHEQYF. CDR3 sequence (DNA): TGTGCCAGCAGCTCTAGCGGGCAGCCCCGGATCCACGAGCAGTACTTC.

V gene TRBV15 combines with J gene TRBJ2-2, with a weak D call TRBD2 (5 bases). With 1 base removed from V and 5 bases from J, the gap between germline ends came to 11 bases. The CDR3 has 15 amino acids. Looked up from germline, CDR1 is LNHNV and CDR2 is YYDKDF (reference sequence). The CDR3 DNA sequence: TGTGCCACCAGCAGAGGAGGGCTCGGAACCGGGGAGCTGTTTTTT. Its protein product is CATSRGGLGTGELFF. Based on the CDR3 plus reference TRBV15 and TRBJ2-2, the full variable domain is DAMVIQNPRYQVTQFGKPVTLSCSQTLNHNVMYWYQQKSSQAPKLLFHYYDKDFNNEADTPDNFQSRRPNTSFCFLDIRSPGLGDTAMYLCATSRGGLGTGELFFGEGSRLTVL.

The rearrangement joins TRBV6-5 to TRBJ2-7; no clear D. Deletions cut 5 bases from V and 5 bases from J, with 13 bases between. CDR3 size: 13 residues. Germline CDR1 and CDR2: MNHEY and SVGAGI. CDR3 DNA sequence: TGTGCCAGCAGTAGAGGTAAAATGAACGAGCAGTACTTC. Translated, it gives CASSRGKMNEQYF.

The V and J genes are TRBV4-2 and TRBJ1-1, with D maybe TRBD1 (5 bases). V was pared by 4 bases and J by 0 bases, with 9 bases between. This CDR3 has 14 amino acids. The V gene's germline CDR1 is LGHNA and CDR2 YNFKEQ. In DNA, the CDR3 is TGTGCCAGCAGCCTGGGGGACTTGAACACTGAAGCTTTCTTT. Its translation is CASSLGDLNTEAFF.

Here the CDR3 reads CATSRDYTDTQYF. The CDR3 DNA reads TGTGCCACCAGCAGAGACTACACAGATACGCAGTATTTT. The chain links TRBV15 to TRBJ2-3, with D uncertain. CDR1 and CDR2 from the germline V gene are LNHNV and YYDKDF (reference sequence). The CDR3 covers 13 residues. V was shortened by 0 bases and J by 2 bases, with 3 bases between the two germline ends.

The chain couples TRBV15 to TRBJ2-3; 10 bases line up with TRBD1. Trimming took 0 bases from V and 1 from J; bases not matched to a gene: 7. From germline, CDR1 is LNHNV and CDR2 YYDKDF (reference sequence). CDR3 length: 18 amino acids. The DNA for the CDR3 is TGTGCCACCAGCAGAGAGGGGACAGGGGTTTGGGGCACAGATACGCAGTATTTT. It encodes CATSREGTGVWGTDTQYF. The complete variable domain, with remaining parts taken from reference TRBV15 and TRBJ2-3, reads DAMVIQNPRYQVTQFGKPVTLSCSQTLNHNVMYWYQQKSSQAPKLLFHYYDKDFNNEADTPDNFQSRRPNTSFCFLDIRSPGLGDTAMYLCATSREGTGVWGTDTQYFGPGTRLTVL.

The V and J genes are TRBV5-6 and TRBJ1-6; TRBD1 agrees at 10 bases. Germline V CDR1 and CDR2: SGHDT, YYEEEE. The CDR3 is made up of 17 amino acids. Losses at the gene ends were 4 bases for V and 6 bases for J; bases not matched to a gene: 10. DNA of the CDR3: TGTGCCAGCAGCCCGACAGGGGGCTCCCCCCTTAATTCACCCCTCCACTTT. Residues: CASSPTGGSPLNSPLHF.

The V gene is TRBV19, the J gene TRBJ2-2; 8 nucleotides align to TRBD2. The CDR3 contains 16 residues. V was pared by 5 bases and J by 2 bases, with 7 bases of the junction left unmatched. Looked up from germline, CDR1 is LNHDA and CDR2 is SQIVND (reference sequence). This chain's CDR3 is CASSRLAGRNTGELFF. The DNA of the CDR3 is TGTGCCAGTAGTCGATTAGCGGGACGAAACACCGGGGAGCTGTTTTTT.

This sequence joins TRBV7-8 and TRBJ2-7, with 8 bases identical to TRBD1. This CDR3 contains 16 residues. Germline loops: CDR1 SGHVS, CDR2 FQNEAQ. The trim removed 2 bases at V and 2 bases at J, leaving 8 bases unmatched. For the CDR3, the DNA is TGTGCCAGCAGCTTATCCCCCAGGGGGCTCACCTACGAGCAGTACTTC. It encodes CASSLSPRGLTYEQYF.

The chain carries TRBV28 and TRBJ1-2; D unresolved. Trimming pared 1 base from V and 2 bases from J, leaving 5 bases between. Germline loops: CDR1 MDHEN, CDR2 SYDVKM. This CDR3 spans 13 amino acids. The CDR3 here is CASSLSGNYGYTF. CDR3 bases: TGTGCCAGCAGTTTATCAGGAAACTATGGCTACACCTTC.

This sequence joins TRBV19 and TRBJ2-5; 7 nucleotides line up with TRBD2. The CDR3 consists of 16 residues. Germline loops: CDR1 LNHDA, CDR2 SQIVND (reference sequence). J lost 4 bases, V lost 2 bases, and 10 bases had no gene match. Here the CDR3 reads CASSIRWEGSPETQYF. The CDR3 DNA reads TGTGCCAGTAGTATAAGGTGGGAGGGTAGTCCAGAGACCCAGTACTTC.

V usage is TRBV11-2 and J usage is TRBJ2-1; 7 bases match TRBD1. The trim removed 0 bases at V and 7 bases at J, leaving 6 bases unmatched. The CDR3 consists of 15 residues. Germline CDR1 SGHAT, CDR2 FQNNGV. The CDR3 DNA reads as TGTGCCAGCAGCTTAGATTGGAGCAGGGGGAATGAGCAGTTCTTC. Translated, it gives CASSLDWSRGNEQFF.

This chain uses TRBV19 with TRBJ1-1; 12 bases line up with TRBD1. The length of the CDR3 is 16 residues. The germline V gene encodes CDR1 LNHDA and CDR2 SQIVND (reference sequence). The junction had 9 bases not matched to a gene; V was cut back by 4 bases and J by 6 bases. CDR3 protein: CASSTISGTGGSEAFF. DNA for the CDR3: TGTGCCAGTAGTACGATATCCGGGACAGGGGGCTCTGAAGCTTTCTTT.

This chain links TRBV6-1 with TRBJ1-4; D unresolved. CDR3 length: 18 amino acids. The ends were cut back, 1 base at V and 2 bases at J, with 17 bases in the middle. Germline V gene lookup returns CDR1 MNHNS and CDR2 SASEGT. CDR3 nucleotide sequence: TGTGCCAGCAGTGAAGAAACCACTTTGGCAGGCACTAATGAAAAACTGTTTTTT. Translating gives CASSEETTLAGTNEKLFF.

The chain carries TRBV6-1 and TRBJ1-4, with D maybe TRBD1 (5 bases). With 3 bases removed from V and 4 bases from J, the gap between germline ends came to 12 bases. This CDR3 has 15 residues. Germline CDR1 is MNHNS and CDR2 is SASEGT. This chain's CDR3 is CASSEQGWGNEKLFF. DNA of the CDR3: TGTGCCAGCAGTGAGCAGGGTTGGGGTAATGAAAAACTGTTTTTT.

The chain recombines TRBV4-2 with TRBJ2-1; 13 bases match TRBD2. Germline V gene sequence: CDR1 LGHNA, CDR2 YNFKEQ. With V trimmed by 3 bases and J by 7 bases, 18 bases remained unmatched. The CDR3 is 20 amino acids. This CDR3 reads CASSHFLGVGLAGADNEQFF. Here the CDR3 DNA reads TGTGCCAGCAGCCACTTCCTAGGGGTCGGACTAGCGGGAGCGGATAATGAGCAGTTCTTC.

The rearrangement uses TRBV28 and TRBJ2-5; a weak D match, TRBD2 (6 bases). The J call could be wrong; TRBJ2-7 is a better fit for the DNA end. The CDR3 covers 13 residues. Germline CDR1 is MDHEN and CDR2 is SYDVKM. The CDR3 reads CASSTRAGYEQYF. The CDR3 DNA sequence: TGTGCCAGCAGTACCCGAGCGGGCTACGAGCAGTACTTC.

The V call is TRBV7-8, the J call TRBJ2-7, with D perhaps matching TRBD1 (6 bases). The germline V gene encodes CDR1 SGHVS and CDR2 FQNEAQ. CDR3 length: 15 residues. The ends were cut back, 2 bases at V and 1 base at J, with 12 bases in the middle. The CDR3 is CASSLFQGPSYEQYF. The CDR3 DNA is TGTGCCAGCAGCTTATTTCAGGGGCCGTCCTACGAGCAGTACTTC.

This clone is large by share. The chain links TRBV4-1 to TRBJ2-7; 11 bases agree with TRBD1. The CDR3 runs to 15 residues. V shed 5 bases and J 4 bases; nucleotides not matched to a gene: 7. The germline V gene has CDR1 MGHRA and CDR2 YSYEKL. The CDR3 bases are TGCGCCAGCAGCAGCCGGGACAGGGGGTATTACGAGCAGTACTTC. It translates to CASSSRDRGYYEQYF.

The chain couples TRBV18 to TRBJ1-1; D remains ambiguous. This CDR3 has 12 amino acids. Deletions cut 6 bases from V and 1 base from J, with 6 bases between. Germline lookup yields CDR1 KGHSH and CDR2 LQKENI. CDR3 in DNA: TGTGCCAGCTCCCCTCGGAACACTGAAGCTTTCTTT. Translated: CASSPRNTEAFF.

The rearrangement joins TRBV5-6 to TRBJ1-4; D gene uncertain. CDR1 SGHDT and CDR2 YYEEEE come from the germline V gene. Trimming stripped 3 bases from V and 7 bases from J, with 13 bases between. The CDR3 consists of 14 residues. The CDR3 nucleotides read TGTGCCAGCAGCTCCAGATTATTCACTGAAAAACTGTTTTTT. This gives the protein CASSSRLFTEKLFF.

The chain is built from TRBV7-8 and TRBJ2-7; the match to TRBD1 covers 7 bases. V lost 5 bases and J lost 0; bases outside the gene matches: 7. This CDR3 spans 15 amino acids. Germline loops: CDR1 SGHVS, CDR2 FQNEAQ. CDR3 loop: CASSLRQGPSYEQYF. CDR3 in DNA: TGTGCCAGCAGCCTCCGACAGGGACCCTCCTACGAGCAGTACTTC.

The rearrangement joins TRBV10-3 to TRBJ2-7; D might be TRBD2 (7 bases). Trimming took off 7 bases at V and 6 bases at J, with 19 bases between the two ends. The length of the CDR3 is 14 residues. Germline V CDR1 and CDR2: ENHRY, SYGVKD. The CDR3 protein is CAIKGGAGVTEQYF. DNA of the CDR3: TGTGCCATCAAGGGGGGCGCGGGAGTAACCGAGCAGTACTTC.

This clone turned up a few times. The chain combines TRBV18 with TRBJ1-1; no reliable D call. The CDR3 runs to 13 residues. Trimming shortened V by 0 bases and J by 7 bases, and 9 bases separated the two germline ends. Germline loops: CDR1 KGHSH, CDR2 LQKENI. The CDR3 nucleotides are TGTGCCAGCTCACCACCTGGCCGGGTTGAAGCTTTCTTT. Protein sequence: CASSPPGRVEAFF.

The V and J genes are TRBV7-9 and TRBJ1-1, with 10 bases identical to TRBD1. CDR3 length: 16 residues. With V trimmed by 5 bases and J by 0 bases, 6 bases remained unmatched. Looked up from germline, CDR1 is SEHNR and CDR2 is FQNEAQ (reference sequence). In DNA, the CDR3 is TGTGCCAGCAGCGGACAGGGGGTCCTCGTGAACACTGAAGCTTTCTTT. It codes for CASSGQGVLVNTEAFF.

The rearrangement links TRBV4-2 to TRBJ2-1; the match to TRBD2 covers 7 bases. V shed 0 bases, J shed 8 bases, and the junction held 16 bases outside the gene matches. The CDR3 consists of 18 residues. Germline CDR1 and CDR2: LGHNA and YNFKEQ. The CDR3 is CASSQEGIGLGGSYEQFF. The CDR3 region has the DNA TGTGCCAGCAGCCAAGAAGGAATAGGACTAGGCGGGAGCTATGAGCAGTTCTTC.

This clone has a single count. The rearrangement uses TRBV28 and TRBJ2-5, with no clear D. V was clipped by 8 bases and J by 1 base, with 14 bases between them. Germline lookup yields CDR1 MDHEN and CDR2 SYDVKM. The CDR3 covers 14 residues. CDR3 sequence: CASFPSRGQETQYF. As DNA, the CDR3 is TGTGCCAGCTTTCCTTCTAGAGGCCAAGAGACCCAGTACTTC. Full variable domain (missing parts from reference TRBV28 and TRBJ2-5): DVKVTQSSRYLVKRTGEKVFLECVQDMDHENMFWYRQDPGLGLRLIYFSYDVKMKEKGDIPEGYSVSREKKERFSLILESASTNQTSMYLCASFPSRGQETQYFGPGTRLLVL.

The chain links TRBV7-9 to TRBJ1-5; maybe TRBD1 (6 bases). Germline loops: CDR1 SEHNR, CDR2 FQNEAQ (reference sequence). The CDR3 length is 14 residues. V was cut by 2 bases and J by 3 bases, with 8 bases left in between. The CDR3 DNA follows: TGTGCCAGCAGCTTATCAGGGGACAATCAGCCCCAGCATTTT. Amino acids: CASSLSGDNQPQHF.

The rearrangement joins TRBV4-1 to TRBJ2-3; TRBD2 matches at 8 bases. Germline CDR1 and CDR2: MGHRA and YSYEKL. This CDR3 has 16 residues. The V segment lost 1 base and the J segment 0 bases; nucleotides outside the gene matches: 3. The CDR3 loop reads CASSQVPSGSTDTQYF. CDR3 bases: TGCGCCAGCAGCCAAGTCCCTAGCGGGAGCACAGATACGCAGTATTTT.

The rearrangement links TRBV11-2 to TRBJ2-7; 8 positions agree with TRBD1. The V gene's germline CDR1 is SGHAT and CDR2 FQNNGV. CDR3 length equals 15 residues. After removal of 2 bases from V and 6 bases from J, the junction contained 9 bases not matched to a gene. The CDR3 protein is CASSLLSGQVGEQYF. The CDR3 DNA sequence: TGTGCCAGCAGCTTATTGTCGGGACAGGTGGGCGAGCAGTACTTC.

The chain carries TRBV7-2 and TRBJ1-5; D may be TRBD1 (5 bases). The CDR3 runs 14 residues. CDR1 and CDR2 (germline): SGHTA, FQGNSA. The V gene lost 0 bases and the J gene lost 4 bases, with 7 bases spanning the gap. The CDR3 here is CASSLAAGNQPQHF. The CDR3 DNA follows: TGTGCCAGCAGCTTAGCGGCAGGGAATCAGCCCCAGCATTTT.

The chain is built from TRBV28 and TRBJ2-5, with a possible D match to TRBD1 (6 bases). Gene TRBJ2-7 matches the end of the DNA better, so the J call may be wrong. Per the germline V gene, CDR1 is MDHEN and CDR2 is SYDVKM. The length of the CDR3 is 13 residues. The CDR3 region is CASSLRGLYEQYF. The CDR3, as DNA: TGTGCCAGCAGCCTCAGGGGTCTCTACGAGCAGTACTTC.